This TCR beta chain appears in the sequencing data of a study of blood T cell repertoires in COVID-19. About the research overall: Sites across the United States, Italy and Spain contributed samples from acute and convalescent COVID-19. The analysed material was cDNA or gDNA that came from T cells, B-cell-depleted T cells, or PBMCs.

This CDR3 contains 16 residues. Germline-derived CDR1 and CDR2 are LGHNA and YNFKEQ. Unmatched junction bases numbered 11, after V lost 3 bases and J lost 7 bases. In the source study's methods: Nucleated cell number was recorded as an estimate derived from reference gene primer amplification. Assay: immunoSEQ multiplex PCR; the TCRdb copy retains only in-frame clones and omits some. That table furnishes V, J and clone size, whereas the DNA furnished D and trimming. The table records roughly 150,000 clones, roughly 84% of them present only once. The chain recombines TRBV4-2 with TRBJ2-4; 8 positions match TRBD2. Sequenced: peripheral blood. This TCR was recovered from a woman aged 45-65 years in a cohort sampled during active or convalescent COVID-19. The CDR3 region is CASSQEGRGGLNIQYF. The CDR3 nucleotides are TGTGCCAGCAGCCAGGAAGGACGGGGGGGCCTGAACATTCAGTACTTC.